The source of this T cell receptor (beta chain) is a study of blood T cell repertoires in COVID-19. Study details: T cells, B-cell-depleted T cells, or PBMCs supplied cDNA or gDNA.

In the study's own analysis: By means of reference gene primer amplification, nucleated cell counts were estimated. Only in-frame clones appear in the TCRdb table, and some are missing; sequencing was by immunoSEQ multiplex PCR. V, J and clone size derive from that table, while D and trimming were established from the DNA sequence. This sample has more than 200,000 clones; around 89% occur once, and the top ten carry over 1.5%. The sample consisted of peripheral blood. The TCR was taken from a man in his sixties or seventies with acute or convalescent COVID-19.

The CDR3 region has the DNA TGTGCCAGCAGCCCCCTAGGGGTAGCGGGAGCTCACGAGCAGTACTTC. Its protein product is CASSPLGVAGAHEQYF. The chain employs TRBV9 and TRBJ2-7; 9 bases map to TRBD2. CDR1 is SGDLS, CDR2 YYNGEE, per germline. V lost 4 bases and J lost 5; bases outside the gene matches: 13. CDR3 length: 16 amino acids.